This T cell receptor (beta chain) comes out of a study of T cells in tuberculosis. About the study: Sequenced TCRs come from CD1B-GMM tetramer-binding T cells.

The V and J ends lost 1 base and 3 bases, in that order; junction bases with no gene match: 2. This CDR3 is built from 13 residues. The germline CDR1 and CDR2 sequences are SQVTM and ANQGSEA. After thawing and overnight rest, PBMC were stained with GMM-loaded CD1B tetramer, viability dye and anti-CD3 for sorting. CD1B tetramers were loaded with Rhodococcus equi-derived C32 glucose monomycolate. Tetramer-sorted PBMC had been CD14 monocyte-depleted before freezing. Profiling relied on immunoSEQ multiplex PCR, and the TCRdb table lists in-frame clones only, not all of them. In the table there are more than 45,000 clones, 88% of which are singletons.

Specimen: CD1b-GMM tetramer-negative cells sorted from PBMCs. The chain couples TRBV29-1 to TRBJ1-2; TRBD1 matches at 7 bases. This sequence originates from an adult woman with latent tuberculosis. The CDR3 spells CSVEGQGHYGYTF. The CDR3 region has the DNA TGCAGCGTTGAAGGACAGGGACACTATGGCTACACCTTC.